The rows below give T cell receptor beta chains drawn from one sample of a study of blood T cell repertoires in COVID-19. The method was immunoSEQ multiplex PCR; TCRdb's version includes in-frame clones alone and lacks a portion of them. This sample carries roughly 430,000 clones, around 90% of them seen once, and the ten largest clones take roughly 2%. The specimen sequenced was PBMCs or T cells enriched from blood (not recorded which). Receptor source: a middle-aged woman with acute COVID-19. Each CDR3 is given with its conserved first and last residue. The D gene is left open where the match is weak. Where a row states a size, it is once, few, many or the class of an expanded clone; other rows omit it.

TRBJ2-3,few,TRBD2,TRBV7-2,TGTGCCAGCAGCGTTAGCGGGGGGGCCTCAGATACGCAGTATTTT,CASSVSGGASDTQYF
TRBJ2-5,NA,TRBD2,TRBV4-1,TGCGCCAGCAGCCCCAGACTAGCACAAGAGACCCAGTACTTC,CASSPRLAQETQYF
TRBJ2-3,few,TRBD2,TRBV6-4,TGTGCCAGCAGTGACCTAGCGGGGGCAATCACAGATACGCAGTATTTT,CASSDLAGAITDTQYF
TRBJ1-3,NA,NA,TRBV7-2,TGTGCCAGCAGCGCCGGACAGAGAAACACCATATATTTT,CASSAGQRNTIYF
TRBJ2-1,NA,TRBD2,TRBV19,TGTGCCAGTAATTCCCCGGGACTAGCGGGGGGTCATATCTCCTACAATGAGCAGTTCTTC,CASNSPGLAGGHISYNEQFF
TRBJ1-2,NA,NA,TRBV7-9,TGTGCCAGCAGCGGCTTTGAGGGTAACTATGGCTACACCTTC,CASSGFEGNYGYTF
TRBJ1-5,NA,TRBD1,TRBV12-5,TGTGCTAGTGGTTTCGGGACAGGGTCCTATAGCAATCAGCCCCAGCATTTT,CASGFGTGSYSNQPQHF
TRBJ2-6,NA,NA,TRBV28,TGTGCCAGCAGTTTACCGGGGTCGGGGGCCAACGTCCTGACTTTC,CASSLPGSGANVLTF
TRBJ2-7,NA,NA,TRBV24-1,TGTGCCACCAGTGAAGGGAGGACCTACGAGCAGTACTTC,CATSEGRTYEQYF
TRBJ2-3,NA,TRBD2,TRBV5-1,TGCGCCAGCAGCTCGACGAGCGGGGAGACAGATACGCAGTATTTT,CASSSTSGETDTQYF
TRBJ2-3,NA,TRBD2,TRBV3-1/TRBV3-2,TGTGCCAGCACCCCCAGGCGGGGACTAGCGGGGGGCACAGATACGCAGTATTTT,CASTPRRGLAGGTDTQYF
TRBJ1-5,NA,NA,TRBV24-1,TGTGCCACCAGTGATTCGAGGGGGTACAATCAGCCCCAGCATTTT,CATSDSRGYNQPQHF
TRBJ2-1,NA,TRBD2,TRBV12-5,TGTGCTAGTGGTTTGGTATTGGGCGCCGGTCATAGCGGGGGGGCCTACAATGAGCAGTTCTTC,CASGLVLGAGHSGGAYNEQFF
TRBJ1-2,NA,NA,TRBV5-1,TGCGCCAGCAGCCTACAGGGATCCGCCGTCTATGGCTACACCTTC,CASSLQGSAVYGYTF
TRBJ2-7,NA,NA,TRBV2,TGTGCCAGCACCTTCCTAGGCGAGCAGTACTTC,CASTFLGEQYF
TRBJ1-1,NA,NA,TRBV9,TGTGCCAGCAGCGGGCCGGGACACCACTTGAACACTGAAGCTTTCTTT,CASSGPGHHLNTEAFF
TRBJ2-2,NA,TRBD2,TRBV6-1,TGTGCCGCCACGACTAGCGGAACGAACACCGGGGAGCTGTTTTTT,CAATTSGTNTGELFF
TRBJ1-1,NA,NA,TRBV5-8,TGTGCCAGCAGCTTTCGAGACATGAACACTGAAGCTTTCTTT,CASSFRDMNTEAFF
TRBJ2-3,NA,TRBD1,TRBV3-1/TRBV3-2,TGTGCCAGCAGCCAGGTCGACAGGGAAGGGACGCAGTATTTT,CASSQVDREGTQYF
TRBJ1-6,few,NA,TRBV12-3/TRBV12-4,TGTGCCAGCAGTTTAGCGCGCAATTCACCCCTCCACTTT,CASSLARNSPLHF
TRBJ2-2,NA,TRBD2,TRBV5-1,TGCGCCAGCAGCCGGACTAGCGGAATCACCGGGGAGCTGTTTTTT,CASSRTSGITGELFF
TRBJ2-7,NA,NA,TRBV4-1,TGCGCCAGCAGCCAAGGTCCCATCGCAACCGAGTCGCTCGAGCAGTACTTC,CASSQGPIATESLEQYF
TRBJ2-2,NA,TRBD2,TRBV7-9,TGTGCCAGCAGCCCAGGACTAGCGGGGTTAGCGAACACCGGGGAGCTGTTTTTT,CASSPGLAGLANTGELFF
TRBJ2-3,once,NA,TRBV3-1/TRBV3-2,TGTGCCAGCAGCCAACAACAGGGATCCGGCACAGATACGCAGTATTTT,CASSQQQGSGTDTQYF
TRBJ1-3,NA,TRBD1,TRBV7-9,TGTGCCAGTGGAGACAGGGCCGGAAACACCATATATTTT,CASGDRAGNTIYF
TRBJ2-7,NA,NA,TRBV13,TGTGCCAGCAGTATAAACAGACGCTCCTACGAGCAGTACTTC,CASSINRRSYEQYF
TRBJ1-1,NA,TRBD1,TRBV18,TGTGCCAGCTCAAGAGGGGGCATGAACACTGAAGCTTTCTTT,CASSRGGMNTEAFF
TRBJ1-5,NA,NA,TRBV5-5,TGTGCCAGCAGCTTGACGGGAGTGGGGCCCCAGCATTTT,CASSLTGVGPQHF
TRBJ2-7,NA,NA,TRBV6-5,TGTGCCAGTCGGAGGTCCGGAAGCGAGCAGTACTTC,CASRRSGSEQYF
TRBJ1-5,NA,NA,TRBV5-1,TGCGCCAGCAGCGTCACAGGGTTGGGTCAGCCCCAGCATTTT,CASSVTGLGQPQHF
TRBJ2-5,NA,NA,TRBV19,TGTGCCAGTAGTATAGGTAGCCAGGGAATGGAGACCCAGTACTTC,CASSIGSQGMETQYF
TRBJ1-6,few,NA,TRBV11-2,TGTGCCAGCAGCTTCGGAGGTCTGAATTCACCCCTCCACTTT,CASSFGGLNSPLHF
TRBJ1-2,once,NA,TRBV30,TGTGCCTGGAGTGTTGCAGGACGGGGGTTAGGCTACACCTTC,CAWSVAGRGLGYTF
TRBJ2-1,NA,TRBD2,TRBV27,TGTGCCAGCAGTCCTCGCGGGGGGGGAACCGACAATGAGCAGTTCTTC,CASSPRGGGTDNEQFF
TRBJ1-2,NA,TRBD1,TRBV19,TGTGCCAGTAGTATGGAATTTACAGGGGGTGGAGGCTACACCTTC,CASSMEFTGGGGYTF
TRBJ1-1,NA,NA,TRBV18,TGTGCCAGCTCATCGACCGGAGAAGGGAACACTGAAGCTTTCTTT,CASSSTGEGNTEAFF
TRBJ1-5,NA,NA,TRBV6-5,TGTGCCAGCAGTTACGAACAGGGTAGCAATCAGCCCCAGCATTTT,CASSYEQGSNQPQHF
TRBJ2-7,NA,NA,TRBV21-1,TGTGCCAGCAGCAAATGGGGGGGGGCCCCATCCGGATACGAGCAGTACTTC,CASSKWGGAPSGYEQYF
TRBJ2-3,NA,TRBD1,TRBV5-1,TGCGCCAGCAGCTCGTCCGGGACAGCACCAGATACGCAGTATTTT,CASSSSGTAPDTQYF
TRBJ2-3,NA,TRBD1,TRBV9,TGTGCCAGCAGCGTAGGTCCCGGACAGGGGACAGATACGCAGTATTTT,CASSVGPGQGTDTQYF
TRBJ2-7,NA,TRBD1,TRBV5-6,TGTGCCAGCAGAACGGACAGGTCCGAGCAGTACTTC,CASRTDRSEQYF
TRBJ1-5,NA,NA,TRBV6-5,TGTGCCAGTCGCGGAACAGGTTTCAATCAGCCCCAGCATTTT,CASRGTGFNQPQHF
TRBJ2-1,NA,NA,TRBV15,TGTGCCACCAGCAGAGATGCCGGGACTTATGAGCAGTTCTTC,CATSRDAGTYEQFF
TRBJ2-1,NA,NA,TRBV4-1,TGCGCCAGCAGCCAAGGTGGTAGCGACCCCCGGTCGTTCTTC,CASSQGGSDPRSFF
TRBJ1-2,NA,NA,TRBV29-1,TGCAGCGTTCGCCTAAACAGAGATGGCTACACCTTC,CSVRLNRDGYTF
TRBJ1-3,NA,NA,TRBV3-1/TRBV3-2,TGTGCCAGCAGCCAAGCAGGGGACCTAAACACCATATATTTT,CASSQAGDLNTIYF
TRBJ2-5,NA,TRBD1,TRBV7-8,TGTGCCAGCAGCCCCTGGGGACAGAAACTACCAGAGACCCAGTACTTC,CASSPWGQKLPETQYF
TRBJ2-1,NA,TRBD1,TRBV7-6,TGTGCCAGCAGCTTGGACAGGGGGGGACGATTTATCTACAATGAGCAGTTCTTC,CASSLDRGGRFIYNEQFF
TRBJ1-5,NA,NA,TRBV18,TGTGCCAGCTCACCGCCGGGGAGGGAGTTTCAGCCCCAGCATTTT,CASSPPGREFQPQHF
TRBJ2-1,NA,NA,TRBV5-1,TGCGCCAGCAGCGTACAGGGTTCTGACAATGAGCAGTTCTTC,CASSVQGSDNEQFF
TRBJ2-1,NA,NA,TRBV3-1/TRBV3-2,TGTGCCAGCAGCCAAGAGGCAGGGGACAACTACAATGAGCAGTTCTTC,CASSQEAGDNYNEQFF
TRBJ1-6,NA,NA,TRBV3-1/TRBV3-2,TGTGCCAGCAGTGCCGACAGGATAAGTTCACCCCTCCACTTT,CASSADRISSPLHF
TRBJ2-2,NA,TRBD2,TRBV27,TGTGCCAGCAGTTCCCGGGGACTAGCGGGGGTGCGGACCGGGGAGCTGTTTTTT,CASSSRGLAGVRTGELFF
TRBJ1-2,NA,NA,TRBV9,TGTGCCAGCAGCGTTGGAGAAAGGAGCCTCTATGGCTACACCTTC,CASSVGERSLYGYTF
TRBJ2-3,once,NA,TRBV5-1,TGCGCCAGCAGCTTGGAGGGGAATCCAGATACGCAGTATTTT,CASSLEGNPDTQYF
TRBJ2-3,NA,TRBD2,TRBV19,TGTGCCAGTAGCCGACTAGCGGGGGGGAGCACAGATACGCAGTATTTT,CASSRLAGGSTDTQYF
TRBJ1-1,NA,TRBD1,TRBV27,TGTGCCAGCAGTTTACTAGACAGGGAATTGAACACTGAAGCTTTCTTT,CASSLLDRELNTEAFF
TRBJ2-2,NA,NA,TRBV6-2/TRBV6-3,TGTGCCAGCAGTTACTCGAGTGAGCAGGGATTCACCGGGGAGCTGTTTTTT,CASSYSSEQGFTGELFF
TRBJ1-2,NA,NA,TRBV6-5,TGTGCCAGCAGTTACTCGGCCAGGGTGGTCAATGGCTACACCTTC,CASSYSARVVNGYTF
TRBJ2-1,NA,TRBD2,TRBV19,TGTGCCAGTAGTATAATAGGCGGGGGGACTTACAATGAGCAGTTCTTC,CASSIIGGGTYNEQFF